This TCR beta chain was observed in a study of T cells in Graves' hyperthyroidism and ophthalmopathy. Study overall: Blood from the periphery was taken at initial diagnosis, before any treatment.

A Clinical Activity Score of at least 3, a NOSPECS grade of at least 4 and a duration under 3 months were recorded in the ophthalmopathy patients. General study points: The model made its ophthalmopathy prediction, and onset followed a median approximately 6 months later. The blood repertoire included most of the expanded thyroid clonotypes above 0.001.

TCR beta CDR3 sequences were amplified from RNA transcripts. During a first-round RT-PCR of the TCR CDR3, the HTBI primer set was used. A single record per CDR3 protein comes from TCRdb applying MiXCR to the multiplex PCR reads. The sample lists some 650,000 distinct CDR3 sequences; roughly a sixth were seen once. In its sample, this clonotype was seen a few times. What it binds is not known. This CDR3 has 17 residues. Germline lookup yields CDR1 SGHNT and CDR2 YYREEE (reference sequence). Germline trimming cut 4 bases from V and 2 bases from J; bases unmatched to any gene: 7. This sequence originates from a woman between 40 and 50 years old with Graves' ophthalmopathy. The sequenced sample consisted of blood. The chain links TRBV5-4 to TRBJ2-2; 11 nucleotides line up with TRBD2. The CDR3 bases are TGTGCCAGCAGCCGGGGACTAGCGGAAATCAACACCGGGGAGCTGTTTTTT. It yields the protein CASSRGLAEINTGELFF.